The source of this T cell receptor (beta chain) is a study of T cell responses to AZD1222 COVID-19 vaccine (dated by TCRdb to about 2021). With regard to the full study: Because spike-specific TCR depth and breadth did not differ between the two schedules, AZD1222 recipients who got a second dose at roughly 4 weeks were pooled with those who got a second dose at roughly 12 weeks. TCR sequencing was performed for roughly 240 trial participants, of whom about 200 were given two doses of AZD1222 and some 26 were given two doses of MenACWY control vaccine. Trial participants were enrolled into age subgroups of 18-55, 56-69 and 70-plus years, which contained approximately 150, 30 and 60 TCR-sequenced participants, respectively.

The CDR3 regions of human TCRbeta chains were analyzed by immunosequencing. As for the authors' bioinformatics: Repertoire TCRs were matched against a reference library of SARS-CoV-2-specific TCRs generated with the MIRA antigen-specificity platform. Breadth was defined as the fraction of unique TCRs that were SARS-CoV-2-associated, and depth was defined as the fraction of total T cells that were SARS-CoV-2-associated. Using the MIRA data, every spike-specific TCR was mapped to the spike region that the TCR reacted to and assigned to either a CD4 or a CD8 class. Log10-transformed breadth and depth values were compared by one-way ANOVA with Sidak's multiple comparisons tests. Here the immuneACCESS table is served through TCRdb, limited to in-frame sequences with V and J called. Missing clones are a known gap in these copies; in checked studies unresolved V genes cover under half, and the rest lacks a known reason. D and trimming were read from the DNA, whereas the V and J calls and clone size are those reported in that table. This sample comprises approximately 74,000 clones, just over 85% of them detected only once. About 2.4% of the sample rests with the top ten.

The investigation overall reported the following: Nearly half of unique spike-specific TCRs reportedly recognized epitopes outside regions mutated in the B.1.351 and B.1.1.7 variants. After two AZD1222 doses, both the breadth and the depth of spike-specific TCRs were significantly higher than at day 0 and than in MenACWY recipients. The vaccine-associated CD4 TCRs covered the entire spike protein, and the dominant responses fell in regions 160-218 and 743-854. Participants were mostly white British, with more females than males. The authors suggested clonal diversity may have been underestimated. Because no day 14 peak-response samples were available, the repertoires could be characterized only after the peak T cell response. The 56-69-year group was small, and its depth increase did not reach significance, likely because of low power. Conclusions about previously exposed vaccinees are limited because only five to seven AZD1222 recipients were SARS-CoV-2 seropositive at baseline.

The time point label here, explained by the study, means: baseline before first vaccination. Vaccinee samples were obtained from the UK trials COV001 and COV002, which included a single-blind randomized controlled phase 2/3 trial of AZD1222 (ChAdOx1 nCoV-19) in healthy adults. Trial participant PBMC samples were collected at day 0 and day 28 after the second dose for TCRbeta chain sequencing. The germline V gene provides CDR1 SGHTA and CDR2 FQGNSA. Measured from the cysteine to the phenylalanine, the CDR3 is 15 residues long. Just CDR3 DNA is preserved here, 45 bases in frame from base 1. Trimming accounts for 1 base at V and 3 bases at J, while the number of junction bases matched to no gene is 3. Notes on this clone: Its recognized antigen is unknown. It has no much larger one-base neighbor in the sample; base qualities were not kept.

Rearrangement joined TRBV7-2 to TRBJ2-7; TRBD2 aligns with 10 central bases. The sample consisted of peripheral blood, taken on day 0 of AZD1222 vaccination. The origin of this receptor is an adult in good health. The nucleotides read TGTGCCAGCAGCTTAGTCCTAGCGGGAGTCTACGAGCAGTACTTC. This codes for CASSLVLAGVYEQYF. The entire variable domain, with the stretches around the CDR3 drawn from the reference TRBV7-2 and TRBJ2-7 proteins, is GAGVSQSPSNKVTEKGKDVELRCDPISGHTALYWYRQSLGQGLEFLIYFQGNSAPDKSGLPSDRFSAERTGGSVSTLTIQRTQQEDSAVYLCASSLVLAGVYEQYFGPGTRLTVT.